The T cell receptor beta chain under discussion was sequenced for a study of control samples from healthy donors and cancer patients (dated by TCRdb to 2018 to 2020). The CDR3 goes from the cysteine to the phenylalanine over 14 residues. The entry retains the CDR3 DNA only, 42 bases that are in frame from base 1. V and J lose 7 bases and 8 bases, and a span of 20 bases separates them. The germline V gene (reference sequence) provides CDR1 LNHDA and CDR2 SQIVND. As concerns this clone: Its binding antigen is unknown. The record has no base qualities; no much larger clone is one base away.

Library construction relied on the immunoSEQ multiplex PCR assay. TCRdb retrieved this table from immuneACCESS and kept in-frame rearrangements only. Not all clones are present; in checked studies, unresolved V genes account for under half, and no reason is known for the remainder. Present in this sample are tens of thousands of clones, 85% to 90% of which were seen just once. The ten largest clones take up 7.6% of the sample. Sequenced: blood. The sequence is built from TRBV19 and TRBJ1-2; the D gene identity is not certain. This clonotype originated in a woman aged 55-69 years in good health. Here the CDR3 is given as CASTSELGFGGYTF. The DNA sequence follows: TGTGCCAGTACCTCCGAGCTGGGGTTCGGGGGCTACACCTTC. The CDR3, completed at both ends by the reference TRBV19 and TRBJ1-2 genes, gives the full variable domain DGGITQSPKYLFRKEGQNVTLSCEQNLNHDAMYWYRQDPGQGLRLIYYSQIVNDFQKGDIAEGYSVSREKKESFPLTVTSAQKNPTAFYLCASTSELGFGGYTFGSGTRLTVV.